This TCR beta chain was sequenced in a study of blood T cell repertoires in COVID-19. Data came from immunoSEQ multiplex PCR; TCRdb stores just in-frame clones and leaves some out. The data show about 200,000 clones, approximately 83% seen once. In terms of age and location, participants ranged from roughly 18 to 100 years and lived in about two dozen US areas. There are 13 residues in the CDR3. Trimming took 10 bases from V and 9 from J, leaving 21 bases between them. CDR1 and CDR2 (germline): MDHEN, SYDVKM. This clone has only a few counts. This TCR was recovered from a woman aged 50 to 65 who had been exposed to COVID-19. This chain uses TRBV28 with TRBJ1-1; possible D gene TRBD1, 5 bases. The material sequenced was PBMCs or T cells enriched from blood (not recorded which). The CDR3 bases are TGTGCCACCTTCTTCGTCGGGACTTCCAAAGCTTTCTTT. This translates into CATFFVGTSKAFF.